Each of the 11 T cell receptor beta chains below was sequenced from the same sample in a study of T cell changes during pregnancy in multiple sclerosis. Repertoires were generated with immunoSEQ multiplex PCR, while TCRdb's copy carries only in-frame clones and drops some. The profile shows about 60,000 clones, 80% to 95% of them singletons. The source was peripheral blood, collected in the first trimester of pregnancy. These receptors were obtained from a female donor with multiple sclerosis, enrolled in a pregnancy study.

This clone was recorded once. This rearrangement joins TRBV5-1 to TRBJ1-2; D perhaps matches TRBD1 (5 bases). V shed 4 bases and J shed 3 bases, with 10 bases lying between them. This CDR3 has 13 residues. From germline, CDR1 is SGHRS and CDR2 YFSETQ. CDR3 in DNA: TGCGCCAGCAGCGTAGGGGTAGACTATGGCTACACCTTC. This translates into CASSVGVDYGYTF.

V is TRBV4-1 and J is TRBJ1-2, with D possibly TRBD1 on 5 matching bases. Germline V gives CDR1 MGHRA, CDR2 YSYEKL. With 7 bases removed from V and 4 bases from J, the gap between germline ends came to 13 bases. There are 13 residues in the CDR3. For the CDR3, the DNA is TGCGCCAGCACCCCAAGGAGGGGCTATGGCTACACCTTC. As protein: CASTPRRGYGYTF.

The chain is built from TRBV11-3 and TRBJ2-3, with a weak D call TRBD2 (6 bases). The CDR3 sequence is 14 residues long. Germline V gene data show CDR1 as SGHNT and CDR2 as YENEEA. The V and J ends lost 5 bases and 3 bases respectively, with 12 bases between them. The CDR3 nucleotides read TGTGCCAGCAGCCGACGGGGGACGACAGATACGCAGTATTTT. It specifies CASSRRGTTDTQYF.

The chain links TRBV2 to TRBJ1-5, with no clear D. The V end lost 1 base, the J end lost 4 bases, and 8 bases lay between the germline ends. The CDR3 runs 14 residues. Per germline, CDR1 SNHLY and CDR2 FYNNEI. This CDR3 is CASSEVSGNQPQHF. Written as DNA, the CDR3 is TGTGCCAGCAGTGAAGTTTCGGGAAATCAGCCCCAGCATTTT.

CDR3 nucleotide sequence: TGTGCCAGCTCCGAGGGGCTAGCGGGGGGGCATGAGCAGTTCTTC. Translating it yields CASSEGLAGGHEQFF. V and J are TRBV25-1 and TRBJ2-1; 12 bases match TRBD2. This CDR3 region has 15 residues. Germline V gives CDR1 MGHDK, CDR2 SYGVNS. V lost 8 bases and J lost 8; bases outside the gene matches: 10.

The rearrangement uses TRBV11-2 and TRBJ2-2; D ambiguous. V lost 6 bases, J lost 0 bases, and 11 bases lay in between. CDR3 length equals 15 residues. Per the germline V gene, CDR1 is SGHAT and CDR2 is FQNNGV. As DNA, the CDR3 is TGTGCCAGCAGACTAACCTCCGCGAACACCGGGGAGCTGTTTTTT. Protein sequence: CASRLTSANTGELFF.

The V gene is TRBV6-5, the J gene TRBJ1-6; the D gene is possibly TRBD1 (6 bases). Germline CDR1 and CDR2: MNHEY and SVGAGI. The length of the CDR3 is 15 residues. Trimming took 3 bases from V and 6 from J, leaving 12 bases between them. CDR3 DNA: TGTGCCAGCAGTTATGAACAGGGTTCTAATTCACCCCTCCACTTT. It specifies CASSYEQGSNSPLHF.

The rearrangement uses TRBV2 and TRBJ2-3; 9 bases map to TRBD1. The CDR3 extends over 14 amino acids. Germline V gene lookup returns CDR1 SNHLY and CDR2 FYNNEI. The V segment lost 6 bases and the J segment 7 bases; nucleotides outside the gene matches: 8. CDR3 DNA: TGTGCCAGCAGAGCCGGACAGGGGATGAATACGCAGTATTTT. Its translation: CASRAGQGMNTQYF. Variable domain in full (rest from reference TRBV2 and TRBJ2-3): EPEVTQTPSHQVTQMGQEVILRCVPISNHLYFYWYRQILGQKVEFLVSFYNNEISEKSEIFDDQFSVERPDGSNFTLKIRSTKLEDSAMYFCASRAGQGMNTQYFGPGTRLTVL.

This sequence joins TRBV7-2 and TRBJ2-5, with TRBD1 as a possible D gene (5 bases). Trimming stripped 5 bases from V and 1 base from J, with 14 bases between. CDR1 and CDR2 from the germline V gene are SGHTA and FQGNSA. The CDR3 extends over 15 amino acids. The CDR3 reads CASSPQTGLQETQYF. CDR3 bases: TGTGCCAGCAGCCCCCAAACAGGTCTCCAAGAGACCCAGTACTTC.

The CDR3 here is CASRLAGGSGETQYF. CDR3 nucleotides: TGTGCCAGCAGACTGGCAGGGGGTAGTGGAGAGACCCAGTACTTC. This chain links TRBV6-6 with TRBJ2-5, with 7 nucleotides matching TRBD1. From germline, CDR1 is MNHNY and CDR2 SVGAGI (reference sequence). V trimming: 6 bases; J trimming: 4 bases; junction bases outside the gene matches: 11. This CDR3 contains 15 residues.

The genes are TRBV9 and TRBJ2-5; 9 nucleotides line up with TRBD1. The V segment lost 3 bases and the J segment 5 bases; nucleotides outside the gene matches: 11. The CDR3 has 16 amino acids. Germline-derived CDR1 and CDR2 are SGDLS and YYNGEE. The CDR3 coding sequence is TGTGCCAGCAGCGGGGACTTAGGACAGGGGAGGGAGACCCAGTACTTC. This translates into CASSGDLGQGRETQYF.